One sample yielded the 6 T cell receptor beta chains listed below, sequenced in a study of T cell responses to AZD1222 COVID-19 vaccine (dated by TCRdb to the early 2020s). The time point label of this sample denotes: about 28 days (+/-7) after the second vaccine dose. Library prep was done by the immunoSEQ multiplex PCR assay. TCRdb holds this immuneACCESS table with in-frame rearrangements only. Some clones are missing; in checked studies, unresolved V genes explain under half, and the rest has no known cause. The sample records about 200,000 clones, 85% to 95% of which are singletons. Clones ranked in the top ten supply about 1% of the sample. The specimen comprised peripheral blood, sampled 28 days after the second AZD1222 dose. The receptors originated from an adult who received the AZD1222 COVID-19 vaccine.

The chain couples TRBV19 to TRBJ1-5; 10 bases fit TRBD1. Germline lookup yields CDR1 LNHDA and CDR2 SQIVND (reference sequence). The CDR3 sequence is 15 residues long. V trimming: 5 bases; J trimming: 6 bases; junction bases outside the gene matches: 7. The CDR3 DNA reads TGTGCCAGTAGTCTAAAGACAGGGGGCAGTCAGCCCCAGCATTTT. This codes for CASSLKTGGSQPQHF.

The chain recombines TRBV28 with TRBJ2-1; 9 bases fit TRBD2. Germline V CDR1 and CDR2: MDHEN, SYDVKM. CDR3 length: 16 residues. Unmatched junction bases numbered 9, after V lost 5 bases and J lost 4 bases. Written as DNA, the CDR3 is TGTGCCAGCAGTCCAACTGCGGGGGGGCGATACAATGAGCAGTTCTTC. Its translation: CASSPTAGGRYNEQFF.

The rearrangement uses TRBV5-4 and TRBJ1-6, with unresolved D. V lost 0 bases and J lost 9, with 4 bases in between. The CDR3 length is 12 residues. Germline V lookup: CDR1 SGHNT, CDR2 YYREEE (reference sequence). DNA for the CDR3: TGTGCCAGCAGCTTGGACATTTCACCCCTCCACTTT. The encoded protein is CASSLDISPLHF. Variable domain in full (rest from reference TRBV5-4 and TRBJ1-6): ETGVTQSPTHLIKTRGQQVTLRCSSQSGHNTVSWYQQALGQGPQFIFQYYREEENGRGNFPPRFSGLQFPNYSSELNVNALELDDSALYLCASSLDISPLHFGNGTRLTVT.

This chain joins TRBV29-1 and TRBJ1-2; 9 nucleotides agree with TRBD1. J gave up 1 base and V 1 base, and 7 bases lay outside the gene matches. The length of the CDR3 is 16 residues. The germline gives CDR1 SQVTM, CDR2 ANQGSEA. This chain's CDR3 is CSVEGGDRALNYGYTF. The CDR3 DNA reads as TGCAGCGTTGAAGGGGGGGACAGGGCCCTTAACTATGGCTACACCTTC.

The rearrangement links TRBV7-2 to TRBJ1-1, with a possible D match to TRBD1 (6 bases). This CDR3 region has 14 residues. In germline, CDR1 is SGHTA, CDR2 FQGNSA. V lost 5 bases and J lost 1, with 11 bases in between. The CDR3 is CASSGGQRNTEAFF. CDR3 nucleotide sequence: TGTGCCAGCAGCGGAGGACAGAGGAACACTGAAGCTTTCTTT.

The genes are TRBV27 and TRBJ1-2; possible D gene TRBD1, 6 bases. The V gene lost 6 bases and the J gene lost 2 bases, with 13 bases spanning the gap. Germline values: CDR1 MNHEY, CDR2 SMNVEV (reference sequence). The CDR3 is 14 amino acids. CDR3 DNA: TGTGCCAGCAGAGCGACAGGATCCAACTATGGCTACACCTTC. It specifies CASRATGSNYGYTF.